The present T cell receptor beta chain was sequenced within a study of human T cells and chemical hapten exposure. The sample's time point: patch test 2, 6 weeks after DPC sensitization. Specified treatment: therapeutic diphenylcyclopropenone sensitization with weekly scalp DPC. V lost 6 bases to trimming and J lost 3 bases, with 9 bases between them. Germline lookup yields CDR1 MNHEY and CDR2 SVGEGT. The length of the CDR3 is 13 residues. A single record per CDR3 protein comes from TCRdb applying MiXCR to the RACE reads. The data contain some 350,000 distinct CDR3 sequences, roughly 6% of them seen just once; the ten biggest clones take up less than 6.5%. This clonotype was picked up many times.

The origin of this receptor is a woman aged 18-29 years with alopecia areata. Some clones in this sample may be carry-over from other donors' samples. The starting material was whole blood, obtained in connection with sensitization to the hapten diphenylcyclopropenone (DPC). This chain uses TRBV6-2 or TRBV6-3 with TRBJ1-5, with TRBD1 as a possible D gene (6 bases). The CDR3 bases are TGTGCCAGCAGCCAGGGGAACAATCAGCCCCAGCATTTT. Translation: CASSQGNNQPQHF.